The 26 T cell receptor beta chains reported below all come from one sample, sequenced in a study of early T cells in non-severe SARS-CoV-2 infection. MiXCR was run by TCRdb on the 5' RACE reads, yielding one entry per CDR3 protein. The profile shows roughly 51,000 distinct CDR3 sequences, approximately 9.4% of them singletons. Sample: whole blood. The receptors derive from an adult who was a healthcare worker with PCR-confirmed SARS-CoV-2 infection or an uninfected control (not recorded which).

In its sample, this clonotype was seen a few times. The chain links TRBV11-2 to TRBJ1-1, with 7 bases matching TRBD1. Germline CDR1 SGHAT, CDR2 FQNNGV. The trim removed 2 bases at V and 5 bases at J, leaving 2 bases unmatched. This CDR3 has 13 residues. CDR3 DNA: TGTGCCAGCAGCTTACAGGGGGATACTGAAGCTTTCTTT. The encoded protein is CASSLQGDTEAFF.

To note about this clonotype: This may be a read error, as it is one base from a much larger clone. The V call is TRBV20-1, the J call TRBJ2-1, with TRBD2 matching 15 bases. CDR3 length: 17 amino acids. CDR1 and CDR2 (germline): DFQATT, SNEGSKA (reference sequence). The V segment lost 1 base and the J segment 9 bases; nucleotides outside the gene matches: 10. CDR3 amino acids: CSARGPRGLAGGREQFF. As DNA, the CDR3 is TGCAGTGCTAGAGGTCCCCGCGGACTAGCGGGAGGGCGTGAGCAGTTCTTC.

This chain connects TRBV6-6 to TRBJ2-7; the D gene could be TRBD1 or TRBD2 (6 bases each). Deletions cut 8 bases from V and 0 bases from J, with 14 bases between. The CDR3 is 14 residues long. Germline V gene data show CDR1 as MNHNY and CDR2 as SVGAGI (reference sequence). In nucleotides, the CDR3 is TGTGCCAGCGTCAGGGGAGGCAGCTCCTACGAGCAGTACTTC. Translating gives CASVRGGSSYEQYF.

The chain employs TRBV4-1 and TRBJ2-7; D remains unclear. Trimming removed 1 base from V and 5 bases from J, with 9 bases in between. The CDR3 spans 13 residues. Germline CDR1 and CDR2: MGHRA and YSYEKL. As DNA, the CDR3 is TGCGCCAGCAGCCAAGTAGGAAGCGACGAGCAGTACTTC. This codes for CASSQVGSDEQYF.

The count of this clonotype is one. This may come from a read error, since a much larger clone is one base off. V gene TRBV10-3 combines with J gene TRBJ1-1; D gene ambiguous. CDR1 and CDR2 from the germline V gene are ENHRY and SYGVKD. The CDR3 runs 15 residues. CDR3 DNA: TGTGCCATCTGTGAGAGACCTTTTCCAGTAACAGAAGCTTTCTTT. This encodes CAICERPFPVTEAFF.

In its sample, this clonotype was seen many times. V gene TRBV4-2 combines with J gene TRBJ1-1; maybe TRBD1 (5 bases). The CDR3 extends over 12 amino acids. Germline V gene lookup returns CDR1 LGHNA and CDR2 YNFKEQ. Deletions cut 3 bases from V and 5 bases from J, with 7 bases between. The CDR3 nucleotides read TGTGCCAGCAGCCATACAGGAACTGAAGCTTTCTTT. Translated, it gives CASSHTGTEAFF.

This clonotype was recorded many times. The J gene is TRBJ1-3, the V gene TRBV18; no clear D gene. V shed 3 bases and J shed 0 bases, with 9 bases lying between them. CDR1 is KGHSH, CDR2 LQKENI, per germline. This CDR3 is built from 15 residues. The CDR3 DNA reads TGTGCCAGCTCACCGATCAAAACCTCTGGAAACACCATATATTTT. As protein: CASSPIKTSGNTIYF.

There are a few counts of this clonotype. Germline and junction disagree at one end, which may indicate a read error. V is TRBV4-1 and J is TRBJ2-1; D might be TRBD2 (6 bases). The CDR3 runs to 15 residues. CDR1 and CDR2 from the germline V gene are MGHRA and YSYEKL. The chain's CDR3 is CASSRGAGSFNEQFF. The DNA for the CDR3 is TGCGCCAGCAGCCGCGGAGCGGGTTCCTTCAATGAGCAGTTCTTC.

This clonotype was observed at least ten times. The chain is built from TRBV29-1 and TRBJ2-2; 7 bases are shared with TRBD1. This CDR3 comprises 13 residues. With V trimmed by 5 bases and J by 5 bases, 5 bases remained unmatched. Germline values: CDR1 SQVTM, CDR2 ANQGSEA. The CDR3 sequence is CSVRQGRTGELFF. CDR3 sequence (DNA): TGCAGCGTTAGACAGGGAAGGACCGGGGAGCTGTTTTTT.

The sample holds many counts of this clonotype. The chain has TRBV5-6 and TRBJ1-1; D is unresolved. This CDR3 is built from 13 residues. Trimming took 7 bases from V and 3 from J, leaving 13 bases between them. Germline loops: CDR1 SGHDT, CDR2 YYEEEE. CDR3 in amino acids: CASQLGSDTEAFF. The CDR3 DNA reads as TGTGCCAGCCAGCTGGGTAGCGACACTGAAGCTTTCTTT.

This clonotype was counted many times. The chain is built from TRBV7-6 and TRBJ2-7; D may be TRBD2 (5 bases). The V end lost 2 bases, the J end lost 7 bases, and 24 bases lay between the germline ends. This CDR3 spans 17 amino acids. Germline CDR1 SGHVS, CDR2 FNYEAQ. For the CDR3, the DNA is TGTGCCAGCAGCTTAATCCCCCCGAGGGTTTCACCGGGGGAGCAGTACTTC. Protein sequence: CASSLIPPRVSPGEQYF.

This clonotype appeared many times. J is TRBJ1-5 and V is TRBV7-9; TRBD1 agrees at 7 bases. This CDR3 has 18 residues. Germline V gives CDR1 SEHNR, CDR2 FQNEAQ (reference sequence). The junction had 12 bases not matched to a gene; V was cut back by 4 bases and J by 0 bases. The CDR3 DNA sequence: TGTGCCAGCAGCTCCGACAGGGCTGGGGAAAATAGCAATCAGCCCCAGCATTTT. This sequence encodes CASSSDRAGENSNQPQHF.

This clonotype was picked up many times. This chain uses TRBV5-8 with TRBJ1-5; D ambiguous. V was pared by 4 bases and J by 1 base, with 3 bases between. The CDR3 covers 12 residues. Germline CDR1 is SGHTS and CDR2 is YDEGEE. Written as DNA, the CDR3 is TGTGCCAGCAGCCTGAGCAATCAGCCCCAGCATTTT. This gives the protein CASSLSNQPQHF.

V usage is TRBV29-1 and J usage is TRBJ2-7, with D maybe TRBD2 (5 bases). V gave up 3 bases and J gave up 0 bases, with 6 bases separating them. The CDR3 is 12 residues long. Germline-derived CDR1 and CDR2 are SQVTM and ANQGSEA. CDR3 bases: TGCAGCGTTGAGGAGGACTCCTACGAGCAGTACTTC. This gives the protein CSVEEDSYEQYF.

The sample holds many counts of this clonotype. The gene calls are TRBV5-4 and TRBJ1-5; no reliable D call. V was shortened by 4 bases and J by 7 bases, with 12 bases between the two germline ends. CDR1 is SGHNT and CDR2 is YYREEE in the germline V gene (reference sequence). This CDR3 comprises 13 residues. CDR3 region: CASSPTLGQPQHF. The CDR3 DNA reads as TGTGCCAGCAGCCCTACCCTGGGGCAGCCCCAGCATTTT. The full variable domain, completed using reference TRBV5-4 and TRBJ1-5, is ETGVTQSPTHLIKTRGQQVTLRCSSQSGHNTVSWYQQALGQGPQFIFQYYREEENGRGNFPPRFSGLQFPNYSSELNVNALELDDSALYLCASSPTLGQPQHFGDGTRLSIL.

This clonotype was detected only a few times. The chain employs TRBV30 and TRBJ1-4, with no clear D. Between the trimmed V and J ends, which lost 0 bases and 2 bases, there was a span of 10 bases. Germline V gene data show CDR1 as GTSNPN and CDR2 as SVGIG (reference sequence). This CDR3 is 15 amino acids long. The CDR3 here is CAWSVRQWTNEKLFF. For the CDR3, the DNA is TGTGCCTGGAGTGTACGGCAGTGGACTAATGAAAAACTGTTTTTT.

This clonotype was observed many times. CDR3 in DNA: TGTGCCAGCAGCTTAAGAGGGACTGAAGCTTTCTTT. It encodes CASSLRGTEAFF. This chain connects TRBV7-9 to TRBJ1-1; no firm D call. The ends were cut back, 2 bases at V and 5 bases at J, with 6 bases in the middle. Per germline, CDR1 SEHNR and CDR2 FQNEAQ (reference sequence). CDR3 length: 12 amino acids. The entire variable domain, with the rest obtained from reference TRBV7-9 and TRBJ1-1, is as follows: DTGVSQNPRHKITKRGQNVTFRCDPISEHNRLYWYRQTLGQGPEFLTYFQNEAQLEKSRLLSDRFSAERPKGSFSTLEIQRTEQGDSAMYLCASSLRGTEAFFGQGTRLTVV.

The V and J genes are TRBV10-2 and TRBJ1-3; TRBD1 aligns across 7 bases. The CDR3 extends over 13 amino acids. Losses at the gene ends were 8 bases for V and 9 bases for J; bases not matched to a gene: 10. Germline CDR1 is WSHSY and CDR2 is SAAADI. The CDR3 spells CASEDRTFSTIYF. CDR3 nucleotides: TGCGCCAGCGAGGACAGGACATTTAGCACCATATATTTT.

This clonotype appeared many times. The chain recombines TRBV11-2 with TRBJ1-1; perhaps TRBD1 as D (5 bases). This CDR3 region has 14 residues. Trimming took 5 bases from V and 1 from J, leaving 11 bases between them. Germline V gene data show CDR1 as SGHAT and CDR2 as FQNNGV. CDR3 sequence (DNA): TGTGCCAGCAGCCCCATTGACAGGAACACTGAAGCTTTCTTT. Protein sequence: CASSPIDRNTEAFF.

There are a few counts of this clonotype. The chain carries TRBV6-2 or TRBV6-3 and TRBJ1-2; 7 bases line up with TRBD1. Trimming took 6 bases from V and 4 from J; bases not matched to a gene: 11. Germline loops: CDR1 MNHEY, CDR2 SVGEGT. The CDR3 runs 15 residues. The DNA of the CDR3 is TGTGCCAGCAGCCGAATCGAACAGGGGTCCTATGGCTACACCTTC. It yields the protein CASSRIEQGSYGYTF.

V is TRBV4-1 and J is TRBJ2-7, with 10 bases fitting TRBD1. Looked up from germline, CDR1 is MGHRA and CDR2 is YSYEKL. The CDR3 contains 15 residues. V was pared by 3 bases and J by 6 bases, with 8 bases of the junction left unmatched. This CDR3 reads CASSHSPTGGFEQYF. In nucleotides, the CDR3 is TGCGCCAGCAGCCACTCCCCGACAGGGGGCTTCGAGCAGTACTTC.

This clonotype has at least ten counts. This chain uses TRBV30 with TRBJ1-2, with 9 bases fitting TRBD1. The CDR3 is made up of 13 amino acids. CDR1 and CDR2 from the germline V gene are GTSNPN and SVGIG (reference sequence). Trimming cost V 4 bases and J 4 bases; bases outside gene matches: 4. In DNA form, the CDR3 reads TGTGCCTGGATGCGGGACAGGGCCTATGGCTACACCTTC. Its protein is CAWMRDRAYGYTF.

The chain uses TRBV18 and TRBJ1-1, with D perhaps TRBD1 (6 bases). The length of the CDR3 is 13 residues. Looked up from germline, CDR1 is KGHSH and CDR2 is LQKENI. V lost 6 bases, J lost 8 bases, and 16 bases lay in between. CDR3 coding DNA: TGTGCCAGCTCTCCCCTAGGGGGAACCGAAGCTTTCTTT. Amino acid sequence: CASSPLGGTEAFF.

This clonotype showed up many times. The chain combines TRBV19 with TRBJ2-7; TRBD1 agrees at 8 bases. V dropped 6 bases and J dropped 3; count of bases not matched to a gene: 1. The CDR3 consists of 12 residues. Germline lookup yields CDR1 LNHDA and CDR2 SQIVND (reference sequence). CDR3: CASRDRVYEQYF. DNA for the CDR3: TGTGCCAGTAGGGACAGGGTCTACGAGCAGTACTTC. The whole variable domain, remainder taken from reference TRBV19 and TRBJ2-7, is DGGITQSPKYLFRKEGQNVTLSCEQNLNHDAMYWYRQDPGQGLRLIYYSQIVNDFQKGDIAEGYSVSREKKESFPLTVTSAQKNPTAFYLCASRDRVYEQYFGPGTRLTVT.

At least ten counts were recorded for this clonotype. The chain recombines TRBV30 with TRBJ1-5; a possible D gene is TRBD1 (6 bases). Trimming took off 2 bases at V and 6 bases at J, with 17 bases between the two ends. The CDR3 covers 15 residues. Germline CDR1 GTSNPN, CDR2 SVGIG (reference sequence). The DNA for the CDR3 is TGTGCCTGGAGTCCGGACAGTTCAAGCGTTCAGCCCCAGCATTTT. Encoded protein: CAWSPDSSSVQPQHF.

This clonotype was counted a few times. The chain links TRBV10-3 to TRBJ2-7; 12 bases are shared with TRBD1. Germline V gene sequence: CDR1 ENHRY, CDR2 SYGVKD. The CDR3 sequence is 16 residues long. V lost 0 bases and J lost 4; bases outside the gene matches: 4. The CDR3: CAISESGDRGLYEQYF. The CDR3 coding sequence is TGTGCCATCAGTGAGTCAGGGGACAGGGGGCTTTACGAGCAGTACTTC.